The rows below give T cell receptor beta chains drawn from one sample of a study of blood T cell repertoires in COVID-19. The method was immunoSEQ multiplex PCR; TCRdb's version includes in-frame clones alone and lacks a portion of them. In the table there are about 58,000 clones, roughly 79% of which are singletons. The sample comprised peripheral blood. These receptors all stem from a human donor in a cohort sampled during active COVID-19. Each CDR3 is given with its conserved first and last residue. D genes are given only for firm matches. Rows give clone size only sometimes, using once, few, many, or a class for an expanded clone.

TRBV28	TRBJ2-4	few	NA	CASSPGTKNIQYF
TRBV5-1	TRBJ1-2	NA	TRBD1	CASSSQGADPGGYTF
TRBV29-1	TRBJ2-7	few	TRBD2	CSVEDLAGAGEQYF
TRBV5-1	TRBJ1-1	NA	NA	CASSLTQGMNTEAFF
TRBV5-8	TRBJ1-4	few	NA	CASSSGGRSGEKLFF
TRBV11-3	TRBJ2-3	NA	TRBD1	CASSLGRQGRPDTQYF
TRBV7-6	TRBJ1-3	NA	NA	CASSLEGHTGNTIYF
TRBV6-6	TRBJ2-5	NA	NA	CASSYGGETQYF
TRBV7-2	TRBJ1-5	NA	TRBD1	CASSLNAGGSNQPQHF
TRBV30	TRBJ1-4	few	TRBD1	CAWSAGGEKLFF
TRBV7-2	TRBJ2-1	NA	NA	CASSLTRLGNEQFF
TRBV7-3	TRBJ2-3	few	NA	CASSLDREGTDTQYF
TRBV2	TRBJ2-7	NA	NA	CASSEALGRAYEQYF
TRBV10-3	TRBJ1-2	NA	NA	CAISELQVYGYTF
TRBV28	TRBJ2-2	NA	TRBD2	CASSFWTSGNQDTGELFF
TRBV12-5	TRBJ2-3	few	NA	CASGTTVGHTDTQYF
TRBV7-2	TRBJ1-2	once	NA	CASSLGGGYGYTF
TRBV5-4	TRBJ2-3	NA	NA	CASSTAGTDTQYF